A selection of T cell receptor beta chains follows, all from one sample in a study of blood T cell repertoires in COVID-19. Clones were sequenced by immunoSEQ multiplex PCR, and TCRdb holds only the in-frame ones, with some missing. This sample carries 25,000 to 35,000 clones, 81% of them seen once, and the ten largest clones take about 16%. Material for sequencing was peripheral blood. These receptors all stem from a woman aged 60-75 years with acute or convalescent COVID-19. CDR3s include the opening cysteine and the closing phenylalanine or tryptophan. The order of the fields is V gene, clone size, J gene, D gene, CDR3 length, CDR3 protein, CDR3 DNA. D genes are given only for firm matches. Clone sizes are given selectively: once, few, many, or a class where the clone is expanded.

TRBV6-6	-	TRBJ2-7	TRBD2	16	CASSIGTSGRSYEQYF	TGTGCCAGCAGTATTGGGACTAGCGGGCGTTCCTACGAGCAGTACTTC
TRBV5-1	-	TRBJ1-1	-	14	CASSLEGVVTEAFF	TGCGCCAGCAGCTTGGAGGGGGTTGTGACTGAAGCTTTCTTT
TRBV5-1	-	TRBJ2-6	-	13	CASRALGANVLTF	TGCGCCAGCAGGGCCCTGGGGGCCAACGTCCTGACTTTC
TRBV5-1	many	TRBJ2-7	TRBD1	14	CASSPGQAAGEQYF	TGCGCCAGCAGCCCCGGACAGGCCGCAGGAGAGCAGTACTTC
TRBV18	-	TRBJ2-1	TRBD1	15	CASSPGRGSYNEQFF	TGTGCCAGCTCACCGGGCAGGGGGTCCTACAATGAGCAGTTCTTC
TRBV29-1	-	TRBJ2-2	-	12	CSVQLATGELFF	TGCAGCGTTCAACTAGCAACCGGGGAGCTGTTTTTT
TRBV28	-	TRBJ2-3	TRBD2	15	CASSSPGRGTDTQYF	TGTGCCAGCAGTTCCCCGGGGAGGGGAACAGATACGCAGTATTTT
TRBV5-4	-	TRBJ2-1	TRBD2	17	CASSLGIRGGGLDEQFF	TGTGCCAGCAGCTTGGGGATCAGGGGCGGGGGGTTAGACGAGCAGTTCTTC
TRBV5-6	-	TRBJ2-6	-	19	CASDKAWRAKGAGANVLTF	TGTGCCAGCGATAAAGCTTGGAGGGCCAAAGGAGCTGGGGCCAACGTCCTGACTTTC
TRBV18	-	TRBJ1-1	-	14	CASSPQEGHTEAFF	TGTGCCAGCTCACCACAGGAGGGCCACACTGAAGCTTTCTTT
TRBV7-2	once	TRBJ2-5	-	15	CASSLYRRTMETQYF	TGTGCCAGCAGCTTATACCGCAGGACTATGGAGACCCAGTACTTC
TRBV14	-	TRBJ2-5	-	17	CASSQVSGRGWRETQYF	TGTGCCAGCAGCCAAGTGTCGGGCAGGGGTTGGAGGGAGACCCAGTACTTC
TRBV7-3	once	TRBJ2-2	-	14	CASSSGHITGELFF	TGTGCCAGCAGCTCGGGACACATCACCGGGGAGCTGTTTTTT
TRBV3-1/TRBV3-2	-	TRBJ1-2	-	13	CASSQGQNYGYTF	TGTGCCAGCAGCCAGGGGCAGAACTATGGCTACACCTTC
TRBV28	-	TRBJ1-5	-	15	CASSFPRQDGQPQHF	TGTGCCAGCAGTTTCCCCAGACAGGATGGTCAGCCCCAGCATTTT
TRBV24-1	-	TRBJ2-5	-	15	CATSALGGPAETQYF	TGTGCCACCAGTGCCCTGGGGGGGCCGGCAGAGACCCAGTACTTC
TRBV6-5	-	TRBJ2-7	TRBD1	14	CASIGAGGRYEQYF	TGTGCCAGCATAGGGGCAGGGGGTAGGTACGAGCAGTACTTC
TRBV5-6	-	TRBJ1-2	-	13	CASRLDRLGGYTF	TGTGCCAGCAGACTTGACCGACTTGGGGGCTACACCTTC
TRBV7-2	-	TRBJ2-5	-	14	CASSLPLALETQYF	TGTGCCAGCAGCTTACCCCTAGCCTTAGAGACCCAGTACTTC
TRBV28	-	TRBJ2-3	TRBD1	13	CAIHRGRTDTQYF	TGTGCCATCCACAGGGGCCGCACAGATACGCAGTATTTT
TRBV28	-	TRBJ1-1	TRBD1	16	CATTDPGGRLWTEAFF	TGTGCCACCACGGACCCAGGGGGCCGCTTGTGGACTGAAGCTTTCTTT
TRBV2	-	TRBJ1-1	-	12	CASSVETVEAFF	TGTGCCAGCAGTGTGGAGACGGTTGAAGCTTTCTTT
TRBV5-1	-	TRBJ1-3	-	15	CASSPGSKSGNTIYF	TGCGCCAGCAGTCCCGGGAGCAAGTCTGGAAACACCATATATTTT
TRBV5-6	once	TRBJ1-1	TRBD1	17	CASSMRRTGTGNTEAFF	TGTGCCAGCAGCATGAGACGTACCGGGACAGGGAACACTGAAGCTTTCTTT
TRBV28	-	TRBJ2-2	-	16	CASSFVQSENTGELFF	TGTGCCAGCAGTTTTGTGCAGTCTGAGAACACCGGGGAGCTGTTTTTT
TRBV14	-	TRBJ2-5	-	13	CASRPQGSGTQYF	TGTGCCAGCAGGCCCCAGGGGTCAGGGACCCAGTACTTC
TRBV6-5	-	TRBJ2-3	TRBD1	14	CASSGDRGVDTQYF	TGTGCCAGCTCCGGGGACAGGGGAGTCGATACGCAGTATTTT
TRBV18	-	TRBJ1-3	-	14	CASSPPAHGNTIYF	TGTGCCAGCTCACCACCGGCTCATGGAAACACCATATATTTT
TRBV11-2	few	TRBJ2-7	TRBD1	15	CASSFRDSVLGEQYF	TGTGCCAGCAGCTTCCGGGACAGTGTTTTAGGGGAGCAGTACTTC
TRBV30	-	TRBJ1-2	-	13	CAWSVGSWYGYTF	TGTGCCTGGAGTGTTGGCAGTTGGTATGGCTACACCTTC
TRBV19	-	TRBJ2-7	-	14	CASKEEGRSYEQYF	TGTGCCAGCAAGGAGGAGGGACGCTCCTACGAGCAGTACTTC
TRBV2	once	TRBJ2-5	TRBD1	13	CASLWDREETQYF	TGTGCCAGCTTGTGGGACAGGGAAGAGACCCAGTACTTC
TRBV27	-	TRBJ2-3	TRBD2	16	CASSPRRAGGRDTQYF	TGTGCCAGCAGCCCCCGACGGGCGGGGGGTAGAGATACGCAGTATTTT
TRBV27	-	TRBJ2-3	TRBD1	18	CASSFLYTGGISTDTQYF	TGTGCCAGCAGTTTCCTATACACAGGGGGGATATCCACAGATACGCAGTATTTT
TRBV5-6	-	TRBJ1-2	-	13	CASSRRAAYGYTF	TGTGCCAGCAGCCGGAGGGCAGCTTATGGCTACACCTTC